The 10 T cell receptor beta chains below all came from one sample that was sequenced in a study of T cell responses to AZD1222 COVID-19 vaccine. Sequencing used immunoSEQ multiplex PCR; TCRdb keeps in-frame clones, though not all of them. In the table there are 250,000 to 300,000 clones, 94% of which are singletons. The material was peripheral blood, obtained 28 days after the second AZD1222 dose. The receptors were gathered from an adult who received the AZD1222 COVID-19 vaccine.

This chain uses TRBV2 with TRBJ1-6, with D possibly matching TRBD1 (5 bases). CDR3 size: 15 residues. Germline V lookup: CDR1 SNHLY, CDR2 FYNNEI. Trimming pared 2 bases from V and 7 bases from J, leaving 12 bases between. CDR3 amino acids: CASSEQQGANSPLHF. The DNA for the CDR3 is TGTGCCAGCAGTGAACAGCAGGGTGCGAATTCACCCCTCCACTTT.

The gene calls are TRBV5-5 and TRBJ1-1; D not certain. Looked up from germline, CDR1 is SGHKS and CDR2 is YYEKEE (reference sequence). This CDR3 has 14 residues. Trimming removed 0 bases at V and 1 base at J, with 7 bases between. For the CDR3, the DNA is TGTGCCAGCAGCTTGGAACGGTCGAACACTGAAGCTTTCTTT. Its protein product is CASSLERSNTEAFF. Combining the CDR3 with reference TRBV5-5 and TRBJ1-1 gives the whole variable domain DAGVTQSPTHLIKTRGQQVTLRCSPISGHKSVSWYQQVLGQGPQFIFQYYEKEERGRGNFPDRFSARQFPNYSSELNVNALLLGDSALYLCASSLERSNTEAFFGQGTRLTVV.

The chain employs TRBV28 and TRBJ1-5; D gene uncertain. This CDR3 comprises 14 residues. Germline CDR1 MDHEN, CDR2 SYDVKM. The germline V and J ends were trimmed by 8 bases and 0 bases, with 11 bases remaining between them. CDR3 DNA: TGTGCCAGCGGCCCCCGTCATAGCAATCAGCCCCAGCATTTT. Its translation is CASGPRHSNQPQHF.

The J gene is TRBJ2-7, the V gene TRBV28, with 7 positions matching TRBD2. The trim removed 2 bases at V and 7 bases at J, leaving 5 bases unmatched. Germline assignment: CDR1 MDHEN and CDR2 SYDVKM. The CDR3 extends over 13 amino acids. CDR3 coding DNA: TGTGCCAGCAGTTTAGGCCAAGCGGGGGAGCAGTACTTC. Translated: CASSLGQAGEQYF.

In DNA, the CDR3 is TGTGCCAGCACCGGATCAGGACAGGATTATAATTCACCCCTCCACTTT. Translating gives CASTGSGQDYNSPLHF. The genes are TRBV11-2 and TRBJ1-6; TRBD1 agrees at 7 bases. The CDR3 loop spans 16 amino acids. Germline-derived CDR1 and CDR2 are SGHAT and FQNNGV. Losses at the gene ends were 7 bases for V and 4 bases for J; bases not matched to a gene: 10.

The CDR3 spells CASSESPPGNEQFF. The CDR3 DNA is TGTGCCAGCAGCGAAAGCCCGCCGGGCAATGAGCAGTTCTTC. The chain has TRBV6-4 and TRBJ2-1; D is undetermined. Germline V lookup: CDR1 MRHNA, CDR2 SNTAGT. Trimming removed 6 bases at V and 6 bases at J, with 15 bases between. The CDR3 is 14 amino acids.

The V call is TRBV6-5, the J call TRBJ2-5, with D possibly matching TRBD1 (6 bases). V lost 6 bases and J lost 5, with 10 bases in between. Germline V gives CDR1 MNHEY, CDR2 SVGAGI. This CDR3 region has 12 residues. The CDR3 spells CASRNQGETQYF. The CDR3 coding sequence is TGTGCCAGCAGGAATCAGGGGGAGACCCAGTACTTC.

V usage is TRBV11-2 and J usage is TRBJ1-3, with D uncertain. The CDR3 has 13 amino acids. CDR1 and CDR2 from the germline V gene are SGHAT and FQNNGV. V gave up 5 bases and J gave up 2 bases, with 7 bases separating them. This chain's CDR3 is CASSPSTGNTIYF. The CDR3 DNA reads TGTGCCAGCAGCCCATCGACTGGAAACACCATATATTTT.

This chain joins TRBV20-1 and TRBJ1-2; D is perhaps TRBD1 (5 bases). CDR3 length equals 11 residues. CDR1 and CDR2 (germline): DFQATT, SNEGSKA (reference sequence). Trimming removed 6 bases from V and 5 bases from J, with 10 bases in between. CDR3 region: CSAKTDYGYTF. The CDR3 DNA reads as TGCAGTGCGAAGACAGATTATGGCTACACCTTC.

CDR3 sequence reads: CASSWGQVRNSPLHF. Written as DNA, the CDR3 is TGTGCCAGCAGCTGGGGTCAGGTCCGTAATTCACCCCTCCACTTT. The V and J genes are TRBV5-5 and TRBJ1-6; D call uncertain. Germline V gene sequence: CDR1 SGHKS, CDR2 YYEKEE (reference sequence). The CDR3 runs 15 residues. The V gene lost 3 bases and the J gene lost 6 bases, with 13 bases spanning the gap.